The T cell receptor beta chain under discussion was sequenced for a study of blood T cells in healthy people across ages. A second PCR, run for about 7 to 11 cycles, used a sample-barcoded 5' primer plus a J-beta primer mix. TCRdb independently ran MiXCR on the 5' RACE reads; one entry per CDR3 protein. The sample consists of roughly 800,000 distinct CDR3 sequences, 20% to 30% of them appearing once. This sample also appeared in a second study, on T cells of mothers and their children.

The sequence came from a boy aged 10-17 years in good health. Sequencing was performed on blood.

CDR3 coding DNA: TGTGCCAGCAGCCCTCGGACAGGGGAGGCGAATAGAACACCCTACGAGCAGTACTTC. It encodes CASSPRTGEANRTPYEQYF. The chain carries TRBV7-9 and TRBJ2-7; 9 bases fit TRBD1. CDR1 and CDR2 from the germline V gene are SEHNR and FQNEAQ (reference sequence). The trim removed 5 bases at V and 2 bases at J, leaving 19 bases unmatched. There are 19 residues in the CDR3.